What follows is one T cell receptor (beta chain) and its context. Its antigen remains unidentified. This sample stems from a study of OX40 agonist ivuxolimab in advanced cancers. The overall study: Six ivuxolimab dose levels, 0.01 to 10 mg/kg, were given intravenously every 2 weeks. Broader study findings: Both CD4+ and CD8+ T cell populations in blood had undergone clonal expansion by week 6 at 0.1 to 3.0 mg/kg. In CD8+ T cells, expanded clones were on average more numerous than in CD4+.

The repertoire was sequenced with immunoSEQ multiplex PCR; TCRdb's copy has only in-frame clones and lacks some. The sample includes over 60,000 clones, 84% seen only once; the top ten take over 2%. Blood got drawn at baseline, again on cycle 4 day 1, and then on cycle 7 day 1. This TCR came from an adult with an advanced solid tumor such as melanoma, head and neck, liver or kidney cancer. Sequencing was performed on CD4+ or CD8+ T cells sorted from blood, taken in a trial of the OX40 agonist ivuxolimab.

The DNA of the CDR3 is TGTGCCAGCAGTTGGACAGGGACCTATGGCTACACCTTC. It codes for CASSWTGTYGYTF. The chain links TRBV27 to TRBJ1-2; 8 nucleotides line up with TRBD1. Trimming took 4 bases from V and 4 from J; bases not matched to a gene: 2. CDR1 and CDR2 from the germline V gene are MNHEY and SMNVEV (reference sequence). This CDR3 spans 13 amino acids.